Ten or more counts support the clone carrying this T cell receptor (beta chain). Germline V lookup: CDR1 MRHNA, CDR2 SNTAGT. This CDR3 contains 15 residues. Trimming removed 3 bases from V and 4 bases from J; junction bases left unmatched: 5. In the original processing: Estimated nucleated cell counts came from reference gene primer amplification. The method was immunoSEQ multiplex PCR; TCRdb's version includes in-frame clones alone and lacks a portion of them. D and trimming were read from the DNA, whereas the V and J calls and clone size are those reported in that table. The sample records approximately 380,000 clones, around 90% being singletons. This entry belongs to a study of blood T cell repertoires in COVID-19.

This clonotype was sampled from a woman between 18 and 29 years old who had recovered from COVID-19. Sequenced material: PBMCs or T cells enriched from blood (not recorded which). The gene calls are TRBV6-4 and TRBJ2-2, with 7 bases fitting TRBD2. CDR3 coding DNA: TGTGCCAGCAGTGAGCTTGCGGGGGTCACCGGGGAGCTGTTTTTT. It encodes CASSELAGVTGELFF.